What follows are 11 T cell receptor beta chains derived from one specimen sequenced in a study of post-analysis software for immune sequencing data. Which antigens these TCRs recognize remains unknown. Unique molecular identifiers were carried by the TCR beta cDNA libraries. Each CDR3 protein gets one entry after TCRdb re-called the PCR reads with MiXCR. This sample has over 700,000 distinct CDR3 sequences, with roughly 27% found just once. Findings and caveats of the study: Patients carried 5 or 6 TRBV segments more frequently than controls did, and TRBV5-6, TRBV5-1 and TRBV20-1 were among them.

Sequencing was performed on blood. The receptor set was obtained from a girl between 10 and 17 years old with multiple sclerosis.

This clonotype was counted between two and nine times. The chain has TRBV11-3 and TRBJ2-1; 7 positions match TRBD2. The V and J ends lost 4 bases and 9 bases, in that order; junction bases with no gene match: 12. This CDR3 region has 15 residues. Germline lookup yields CDR1 SGHNT and CDR2 YENEEA. CDR3 sequence: CASSSPPGLSSEQFF. DNA of the CDR3: TGTGCCAGCAGCTCGCCTCCGGGACTATCGAGTGAGCAGTTCTTC. Full variable domain (missing parts from reference TRBV11-3 and TRBJ2-1): EAGVVQSPRYKIIEKKQPVAFWCNPISGHNTLYWYLQNLGQGPELLIRYENEEAVDDSQLPKDRFSAERLKGVDSTLKIQPAELGDSAVYLCASSSPPGLSSEQFFGPGTRLTVL.

This clonotype was found a few times. This chain joins TRBV3-1 and TRBJ2-1, with D perhaps being TRBD1 or TRBD2 (5 bases each). The CDR3 spans 17 residues. CDR1 and CDR2 (germline): LGHDT, YNNKEL (reference sequence). V lost 0 bases and J 0 bases, leaving 12 bases between the germline ends. CDR3 sequence (DNA): TGTGCCAGCAGCCAAGATTGGGGACGGAGCTCCTACAATGAGCAGTTCTTC. Translating gives CASSQDWGRSSYNEQFF.

This clonotype was observed a handful of times. The chain is built from TRBV7-9 and TRBJ2-7; 9 nucleotides agree with TRBD1. The end of the DNA fits TRBJ2-5 better, so the J call may be wrong. This CDR3 spans 15 amino acids. The V gene's germline CDR1 is SEHNR and CDR2 FQNEAQ (reference sequence). The CDR3 DNA reads TGTGCCAGCAGCCCGGGGCCGACAGGGGGGGAGACCCAGTACTTC. Protein sequence: CASSPGPTGGETQYF.

This clonotype was picked up a small number of times. The V gene is TRBV12-3 or TRBV12-4, the J gene TRBJ2-1; D ambiguous. CDR3 length: 15 residues. V was pared by 5 bases and J by 1 base, with 12 bases between. CDR3 coding DNA: TGTGCCAGCAGTCCCGGGCGGTATTCCTACAATGAGCAGTTCTTC. It translates to CASSPGRYSYNEQFF.

A single count supports this clonotype. The chain combines TRBV28 with TRBJ1-5, with TRBD1 matching over 7 bases. CDR3 length equals 14 residues. J gave up 6 bases and V 6 bases, and 8 bases lay outside the gene matches. Looked up from germline, CDR1 is MDHEN and CDR2 is SYDVKM. The CDR3 bases are TGTGCCAGCAGCAGACAGGGTAGAAGTCAGCCCCAGCATTTT. Amino acids: CASSRQGRSQPQHF.

The CDR3 region is CASSLVQGIIAKNIQYF. The DNA of the CDR3 is TGTGCCAGCAGTTTAGTTCAGGGGATCATAGCCAAAAACATTCAGTACTTC. The chain uses TRBV12-3 or TRBV12-4 and TRBJ2-5; maybe TRBD1 (6 bases). The DNA end is a closer match to TRBJ2-4, so the J assignment may be wrong. This CDR3 contains 17 residues.

J is TRBJ2-7 and V is TRBV7-9; D could derive from TRBD1 or TRBD2 (6 bases each). V was cut by 4 bases and J by 6 bases, with 10 bases left in between. There are 12 residues in the CDR3. Germline CDR1 is SEHNR and CDR2 is FQNEAQ (reference sequence). CDR3 in DNA: TGTGCCAGCAGCTACCGGGGGCTCGAGCAGTACTTC. This gives the protein CASSYRGLEQYF.

This clonotype was detected a few times. The CDR3 loop is CASSSGTGPNNEQFF. In DNA form, the CDR3 reads TGTGCCAGCAGTTCCGGGACAGGGCCCAACAATGAGCAGTTCTTC. V usage is TRBV7-8 and J usage is TRBJ2-1; 9 nucleotides match TRBD1. Trimming at V came to 6 bases and at J to 5 bases, leaving 8 bases not matched to a gene. This CDR3 region has 15 residues. The germline V gene has CDR1 SGHVS and CDR2 FQNEAQ.

This chain uses TRBV6-1 with TRBJ1-6; tentatively, D is TRBD1 (5 bases). The germline V and J ends were trimmed by 1 base and 10 bases, with 14 bases remaining between them. The germline V gene encodes CDR1 MNHNS and CDR2 SASEGT. The CDR3 spans 15 residues. CDR3 amino acids: CASSEGIRVQSPLHF. CDR3 coding DNA: TGTGCCAGCAGTGAAGGAATCAGGGTCCAGTCACCCCTCCACTTT.

The J gene is TRBJ2-5, the V gene TRBV4-3, with D uncertain. Between the trimmed V and J ends, which lost 0 bases and 2 bases, there was a span of 4 bases. The germline CDR1 and CDR2 sequences are LGHNA and YSLEER. This CDR3 region has 13 residues. The CDR3 spells CASSQDQQETQYF. Here the CDR3 DNA reads TGCGCCAGCAGCCAAGATCAGCAAGAGACCCAGTACTTC.

This chain connects TRBV10-3 to TRBJ1-1, with D perhaps TRBD1 (5 bases). Germline V CDR1 and CDR2: ENHRY, SYGVKD. The CDR3 has 15 amino acids. V was clipped by 3 bases and J by 1 base, with 12 bases between them. DNA for the CDR3: TGTGCCATCAGTGATCTGGGGCAGCCGAACACTGAAGCTTTCTTT. It translates to CAISDLGQPNTEAFF.